The clone carrying this TCR beta chain was seen many times. The data were taken from a study of neurological immune-mediated disorders. V shed 5 bases and J shed 11 bases, with 15 bases lying between them. The CDR3 consists of 12 residues. Unsorted libraries came from 2 million PBMCs stored at -80 °C. Synthesis of cDNA was performed by 5'RACE using 10-nucleotide random UMIs. The authors obtained over 200 million TCR-beta sequences from 15-18 subjects per sequencing run. TCRdb reanalysed the 5' RACE reads using MiXCR and keeps one entry per CDR3 protein. The sample records some 48,000 distinct CDR3 sequences, about 9.4% being singletons.

The sample consisted of PBMCs. This sequence originates from a woman aged 40 to 55 with HTLV-1-associated myelopathy (HAM/TSP). This chain uses TRBV12-3 or TRBV12-4 with TRBJ1-1; D unresolved. CDR3 nucleotide sequence: TGTGCCAGCAGTAACATTGGCTTAAGGGCTTTCTTT. It is translated as CASSNIGLRAFF.